The T cell receptor beta chain under discussion was sequenced for a study of T-cell reconstitution after alpha-beta-depleted transplantation in children. Study-wide results and caveats: When one year had passed after transplant, most T-cell counts and diversity came from newly produced T cells. There were reportedly several hundred expanded graft clones from which alpha-beta T cells came about two months after transplant.

This clonotype was recorded a few times. Its specificity is not known. The CDR3 covers 15 residues. The V and J ends lost 5 bases and 5 bases, in that order; junction bases with no gene match: 8. The germline V gene encodes CDR1 MGHRA and CDR2 YSYEKL. Unique molecular identifiers were used to barcode this TCRbeta library. TCRdb analysed the PCR reads with MiXCR anew, one entry per CDR3 protein. The sample holds about 340,000 distinct CDR3 sequences, under 20% seen once. The receptor comes from a male patient aged 2 to 9 who had a stem cell transplant for acute lymphoblastic leukemia, so the T cells may come from the graft donor. The input for sequencing was PBMCs, mostly from graft donor cells, taken 360 days after TCRalphabeta/CD19-depleted stem cell transplant. The chain combines TRBV4-1 with TRBJ2-7, with 11 nucleotides matching TRBD1. CDR3 in DNA: TGCGCCAGCAGCTCTCCCCGGGACAGGGGGGACGAGCAGTACTTC. The encoded protein is CASSSPRDRGDEQYF.